The rows below give T cell receptor beta chains drawn from one sample of a study of shared clonotypes between healthy human individuals. Data came from immunoSEQ multiplex PCR; TCRdb stores just in-frame clones and leaves some out. In the table there are roughly 1.5 million clones, around 98% of which are singletons. Sequencing was performed on naive CD4+ T cells sorted from blood. The receptors originated from a man in his thirties or forties in good health. The CDR3 runs from the conserved cysteine through the conserved F or W. A D gene is named only where the DNA matches it firmly.

CDR3aa	CDR3nt	v_gene	j_gene	d_gene
CASSFGSEPGYTF	TGTGCCAGCAGTTTTGGCTCCGAGCCGGGCTACACCTTC	TRBV28	TRBJ1-2	-
CASSPGTAWAQETQYF	TGCGCCAGCAGCCCCGGGACGGCGTGGGCCCAAGAGACCCAGTACTTC	TRBV5-1	TRBJ2-5	-
CASSFDPGVVLDEQFF	TGTGCCAGTAGTTTCGACCCAGGGGTGGTATTAGATGAGCAGTTCTTC	TRBV19	TRBJ2-1	-
CASSNPRSGHNEQFF	TGTGCCAGTAGTAACCCTCGTAGCGGACACAATGAGCAGTTCTTC	TRBV19	TRBJ2-1	-
CASSHPTGQISYNEQFF	TGTGCCAGCAGCCACCCCACAGGACAGATCTCCTACAATGAGCAGTTCTTC	TRBV14	TRBJ2-1	-
CASSDLGQGSYEQYF	TGTGCCAGCAGCGATCTAGGACAGGGCTCCTACGAGCAGTACTTC	TRBV6-1	TRBJ2-7	TRBD1
CASSLGSLYTDTQYF	TGTGCCAGCAGCTTAGGGAGCCTGTACACAGATACGCAGTATTTT	TRBV7-8	TRBJ2-3	-
CASSLDRQNTEAFF	TGCGCCAGCAGCTTGGACAGGCAAAACACTGAAGCTTTCTTT	TRBV5-1	TRBJ1-1	-
CASSPGTGTFRQETQYF	TGTGCCAGCAGTCCGGGGACAGGGACATTTAGGCAAGAGACCCAGTACTTC	TRBV27	TRBJ2-5	TRBD1
CASSVGSQETQYF	TGTGCCAGCAGTGTTGGGTCCCAAGAGACCCAGTACTTC	TRBV2	TRBJ2-5	-
CASSLGGFPTGELFF	TGTGCCAGCAGCTTAGGGGGTTTCCCCACCGGGGAGCTGTTTTTT	TRBV7-9	TRBJ2-2	-
CASKATRGGETQYF	TGTGCCAGCAAGGCGACTAGGGGAGGAGAGACCCAGTACTTC	TRBV2	TRBJ2-5	-